The sequence of this TCR beta chain was determined in a study of blood T cell repertoires in COVID-19. Background on the study: The study drew acute and convalescent COVID-19 samples from the United States, Italy and Spain. PBMCs, B-cell-depleted T cells, or T cells provided the cDNA or gDNA that made up the material.

In the authors' workflow: Amplification with reference gene primers provided the estimates of nucleated cell counts. Assay: immunoSEQ multiplex PCR; the TCRdb copy retains only in-frame clones and omits some. D and trimming come from the DNA, and the V and J calls and clone size come from that table. The sample lists around 140,000 clones, roughly 90% seen once, with approximately 2.3% in the top ten. The V segment lost 4 bases and the J segment 2 bases; nucleotides outside the gene matches: 7. Germline V CDR1 and CDR2: SGHTA, FQGNSA. The CDR3 runs 16 residues. The receptor comes from a man aged 65 to 85 with active COVID-19. Sequencing was performed on peripheral blood. The genes are TRBV7-2 and TRBJ1-3; 8 bases fit TRBD1. The CDR3 region is CASSSYQGAPGNTIYF. CDR3 nucleotide sequence: TGTGCCAGCAGCTCGTACCAGGGGGCGCCTGGAAACACCATATATTTT.